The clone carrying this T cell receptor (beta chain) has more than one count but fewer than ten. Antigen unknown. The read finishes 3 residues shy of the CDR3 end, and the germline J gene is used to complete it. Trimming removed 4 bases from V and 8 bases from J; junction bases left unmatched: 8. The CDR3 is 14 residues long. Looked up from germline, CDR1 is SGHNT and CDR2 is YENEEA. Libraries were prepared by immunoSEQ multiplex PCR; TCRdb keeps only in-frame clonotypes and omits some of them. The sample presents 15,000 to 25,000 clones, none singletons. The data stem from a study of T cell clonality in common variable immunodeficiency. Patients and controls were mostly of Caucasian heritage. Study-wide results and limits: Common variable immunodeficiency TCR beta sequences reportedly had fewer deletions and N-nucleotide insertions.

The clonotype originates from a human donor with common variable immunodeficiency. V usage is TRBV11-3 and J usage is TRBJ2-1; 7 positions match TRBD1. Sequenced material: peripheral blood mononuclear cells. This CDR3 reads CASSSNRDSYEQFF. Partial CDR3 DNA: TGTGCCAGCAGCTCGAACCGGGACAGCTATGAG.